These 12 T cell receptor beta chains originate from one sample sequenced in a study of identical twins. MiXCR, run by TCRdb on the 5' RACE reads, gives a single entry per CDR3 protein. The sample contains about 470,000 distinct CDR3 sequences, 24% of which appear only once. These data were also filed under a second study, of T cells expressing NK-cell markers.

Sequencing input: CD4+ T cells sorted from blood. The receptor set was obtained from a woman aged 18-29 years in good health.

V usage is TRBV10-3 and J usage is TRBJ2-3; no definite D call. Germline loops: CDR1 ENHRY, CDR2 SYGVKD. The CDR3 is 13 amino acids. Between the trimmed V and J ends, which lost 4 bases and 2 bases, there was a span of 7 bases. CDR3 bases: TGTGCCATCAGTGGCGGCACCACAGATACGCAGTATTTT. Protein product: CAISGGTTDTQYF.

This sequence joins TRBV20-1 and TRBJ2-7; 7 bases fit TRBD1. The CDR3 covers 14 residues. J was trimmed by 8 bases and V by 4 bases; bases with no gene match: 14. Germline V gives CDR1 DFQATT, CDR2 SNEGSKA (reference sequence). CDR3 sequence reads: CSAKEGQAPSKQYF. The CDR3 nucleotides read TGCAGTGCTAAGGAAGGACAGGCCCCCTCAAAGCAGTACTTC.

CDR3 nucleotides: TGTGCCAGCTCAGGACAGTTCACAGATACGCAGTATTTT. Translated: CASSGQFTDTQYF. The rearrangement uses TRBV18 and TRBJ2-3; D may be TRBD1 (6 bases). Germline CDR1 and CDR2: KGHSH and LQKENI. This CDR3 contains 13 residues. V gave up 5 bases and J gave up 2 bases, with 8 bases separating them.

This clonotype was counted only a few times. V gene TRBV7-8 combines with J gene TRBJ2-1; TRBD2 might be the D (5 bases). The CDR3 consists of 14 residues. V lost 5 bases and J lost 6, with 14 bases in between. Germline CDR1 SGHVS, CDR2 FQNEAQ. This chain's CDR3 is CASSEGFPPNEQFF. As DNA, the CDR3 is TGTGCCAGCAGCGAGGGTTTCCCACCCAATGAGCAGTTCTTC.

This clonotype has just a few counts. The chain has TRBV5-1 and TRBJ2-5; 8 bases line up with TRBD1. Trimming took 6 bases from V and 5 from J; bases not matched to a gene: 9. The germline V gene has CDR1 SGHRS and CDR2 YFSETQ. This CDR3 spans 14 amino acids. The CDR3 DNA reads as TGCGCCAGCAATGGGAGGACAGGGACGGAGACCCAGTACTTC. Translated: CASNGRTGTETQYF.

J is TRBJ2-1 and V is TRBV20-1; D is undetermined. V was clipped by 1 base and J by 4 bases, with 14 bases between them. CDR3 length: 15 residues. Germline CDR1 reads DFQATT; CDR2 reads SNEGSKA (reference sequence). CDR3 nucleotides: TGCAGTGCTAGAGGCGGTAGGGAATCTTACAATGAGCAGTTCTTC. This encodes CSARGGRESYNEQFF.

Only a few counts were recorded for this clonotype. An end of the junction differs from the germline gene, which may be a read error. The rearrangement links TRBV11-2 to TRBJ2-4, with 8 bases fitting TRBD1. This CDR3 has 17 amino acids. From germline, CDR1 is SGHAT and CDR2 FQNNGV. In DNA form, the CDR3 reads TGTGCCAGCAGTTTAGACGGGACAGGCTTAGCCAAAAACATTCAGTACTTC. Translation: CASSLDGTGLAKNIQYF.

This clonotype was counted a few times. The chain carries TRBV12-3 or TRBV12-4 and TRBJ1-3; D not resolved. V gave up 6 bases and J gave up 4 bases, with 13 bases separating them. The CDR3 extends over 14 amino acids. CDR3 sequence reads: CASRRLVRGNTIYF. The CDR3 DNA follows: TGTGCCAGCAGACGTCTTGTGAGGGGAAACACCATATATTTT.

This clonotype was picked up many times. The V and J genes are TRBV20-1 and TRBJ2-3; 9 positions match TRBD2. CDR1 is DFQATT, CDR2 SNEGSKA, per germline (reference sequence). The CDR3 runs 17 residues. The J segment lost 2 bases and the V segment lost 6 bases, leaving 15 bases of the junction unmatched. The CDR3 DNA sequence: TGCAGTGCCATTCCTCCTCTAGCGGGGTATAACACAGATACGCAGTATTTT. This translates into CSAIPPLAGYNTDTQYF.

This clonotype appeared a few times. V is TRBV7-2 and J is TRBJ2-3, with D unresolved. Trimming pared 1 base from V and 8 bases from J, leaving 22 bases between. This CDR3 has 17 amino acids. CDR1 is SGHTA, CDR2 FQGNSA, per germline. CDR3 in amino acids: CASSLVSIRKGKSTQYF. CDR3 coding DNA: TGTGCCAGCAGCTTAGTGTCAATTCGTAAAGGGAAAAGTACGCAGTATTTT.

The chain combines TRBV6-5 with TRBJ2-7, with 13 bases that match TRBD2. Germline loops: CDR1 MNHEY, CDR2 SVGAGI. CDR3 length: 16 residues. Trimming cost V 0 bases and J 2 bases; bases outside gene matches: 1. Here the CDR3 reads CASSYSGLAGAYEQYF. CDR3 coding DNA: TGTGCCAGCAGTTACTCAGGACTAGCGGGGGCCTACGAGCAGTACTTC.

This clonotype was detected a few times. The chain combines TRBV5-1 with TRBJ2-1; 13 nucleotides match TRBD2. The CDR3 is 16 amino acids. The trim removed 0 bases at V and 8 bases at J, leaving 5 bases unmatched. Germline V CDR1 and CDR2: SGHRS, YFSETQ. The CDR3 region is CASSLVGTSGIHEQFF. The CDR3 DNA follows: TGCGCCAGCAGCTTGGTCGGGACTAGCGGGATCCATGAGCAGTTCTTC.